The source of this TCR beta chain is a study of blood T cell repertoires in COVID-19. Whole-study context: Acute and convalescent COVID-19 samples came from the United States, Italy and Spain. Sample material is recorded as cDNA or gDNA derived from T cells, B-cell-depleted T cells, or PBMCs.

Authors' analysis steps: The assay estimated nucleated cells by amplifying reference gene primers. The data were produced by immunoSEQ multiplex PCR, yet TCRdb's version contains in-frame clones alone and is incomplete. V and J calls and clone size follow that table, whereas D and trimming were derived from the DNA. Found here are roughly 62,000 clones, just under 95% of them singletons; the top ten hold approximately 6%. The CDR3 covers 16 residues. Germline values: CDR1 MNHEY, CDR2 SVGAGI. The J segment lost 5 bases and the V segment lost 4 bases, leaving 12 bases of the junction unmatched. The V gene is TRBV6-5, the J gene TRBJ2-7; 9 positions agree with TRBD2. Sequencing was done on a sample of peripheral blood. The TCR originated in a human donor in a cohort sampled during active COVID-19. CDR3 region: CASSSQGTSFRDEQYF. The CDR3 nucleotides are TGTGCCAGCAGTTCCCAAGGGACTAGCTTCCGGGACGAGCAGTACTTC.